The 28 T cell receptor beta chains reported below all come from one sample, sequenced in a study of shared clonotypes between healthy human individuals. Assay used: immunoSEQ multiplex PCR; TCRdb lists only in-frame clones, some missing. The table records about 1.5 million clones, under 99% of them present only once. The sequenced sample consisted of naive CD4+ T cells sorted from blood. Subset: CD45RA+ positively selected. The receptors derive from a young man in good health.

The V and J genes are TRBV7-8 and TRBJ1-5; possibly TRBD1 for D (6 bases). The germline V and J ends were trimmed by 2 bases and 1 base, with 9 bases remaining between them. CDR3 length equals 15 residues. Germline assignment: CDR1 SGHVS and CDR2 FQNEAQ. This CDR3 is CASSLKGESNQPQHF. CDR3 nucleotide sequence: TGTGCCAGCAGCTTAAAGGGGGAGAGCAATCAGCCCCAGCATTTT.

The genes are TRBV6-5 and TRBJ2-1; D is perhaps TRBD2 (6 bases). V lost 4 bases and J lost 10, with 8 bases in between. The CDR3 runs 11 residues. From germline, CDR1 is MNHEY and CDR2 SVGAGI. The CDR3 nucleotides are TGTGCCAGCAGTTCCGCGGGGGAGCAGTTCTTC. It encodes CASSSAGEQFF.

This chain connects TRBV4-1 to TRBJ1-5; no clear D gene. This CDR3 has 14 residues. Germline CDR1 reads MGHRA; CDR2 reads YSYEKL. V was trimmed by 1 base and J by 3 bases, leaving 7 bases between them. This chain's CDR3 is CASSQGRNNQPQHF. In DNA form, the CDR3 reads TGCGCCAGCAGCCAAGGCAGGAACAATCAGCCCCAGCATTTT.

The chain combines TRBV29-1 with TRBJ2-4; D not certain. This CDR3 region has 12 residues. V lost 5 bases and J 8 bases, leaving 13 bases between the germline ends. Germline V gene data show CDR1 as SQVTM and CDR2 as ANQGSEA. In DNA form, the CDR3 reads TGCAGCGTTATGGCCGGTGGGGACATTCAGTACTTC. Translated: CSVMAGGDIQYF.

The count of this clone is one. CDR3 DNA: TGTGCCAGTAGTATTGCTAGCGGGAGATCATGGCACGAGCAGTACTTC. It is translated as CASSIASGRSWHEQYF. V is TRBV19 and J is TRBJ2-7; 10 bases align to TRBD2. There are 16 residues in the CDR3. Germline CDR1 and CDR2: LNHDA and SQIVND (reference sequence). The ends lost 3 bases at V and 5 bases at J; junction bases unmatched: 10.

The V call is TRBV29-1, the J call TRBJ2-2; D is unclear. The ends were cut back, 3 bases at V and 6 bases at J, with 8 bases in the middle. The CDR3 is 12 amino acids. Germline CDR1 and CDR2: SQVTM and ANQGSEA. CDR3 loop: CSVEGNPGELFF. CDR3 DNA: TGCAGCGTTGAGGGAAACCCCGGGGAGCTGTTTTTT.

This sequence joins TRBV18 and TRBJ2-3; TRBD2 matches at 10 bases. This CDR3 contains 18 residues. The germline CDR1 and CDR2 sequences are KGHSH and LQKENI. V shed 4 bases and J 6 bases; nucleotides not matched to a gene: 16. This CDR3 is CASSRDRENLAGEDTQYF. The CDR3 DNA follows: TGTGCCAGCTCACGAGACAGGGAAAATCTAGCGGGAGAGGATACGCAGTATTTT.

The rearrangement links TRBV27 to TRBJ2-7, with D unclear. V dropped 5 bases and J dropped 3 bases, with 17 bases sitting between them. There are 15 residues in the CDR3. The germline gives CDR1 MNHEY, CDR2 SMNVEV (reference sequence). CDR3 in DNA: TGTGCCAGCAGTGGTCTGGGCGGCAAGGTCTACGAGCAGTACTTC. Amino acids: CASSGLGGKVYEQYF.

The V and J genes are TRBV5-6 and TRBJ2-1, with 10 bases that match TRBD2. The CDR3 runs to 15 residues. The V gene end was trimmed by 7 bases and the J gene end by 5 bases; junction bases not matched to a gene: 9. CDR1 and CDR2 from the germline V gene are SGHDT and YYEEEE. In DNA form, the CDR3 reads TGTGCCAGCGGGGTGGGGACTAGCGTTGACAATGAGCAGTTCTTC. Translation: CASGVGTSVDNEQFF.

The chain has TRBV14 and TRBJ2-1, with a possible D match to TRBD1 (5 bases). CDR3 length: 15 residues. V gave up 8 bases and J gave up 6 bases, with 20 bases separating them. Germline V lookup: CDR1 SGHDN, CDR2 FVKESK. Here the CDR3 DNA reads TGTGCCAGCGCCAGGTCCAGGGTGGGTCGCAATGAGCAGTTCTTC. Translation gives CASARSRVGRNEQFF. Drawing the rest from reference TRBV14 and TRBJ2-1, the complete variable domain is EAGVTQFPSHSVIEKGQTVTLRCDPISGHDNLYWYRRVMGKEIKFLLHFVKESKQDESGMPNNRFLAERTGGTYSTLKVQPAELEDSGVYFCASARSRVGRNEQFFGPGTRLTVL.

The rearrangement uses TRBV6-5 and TRBJ2-5; 12 bases are shared with TRBD2. Germline V CDR1 and CDR2: MNHEY, SVGAGI. The J segment lost 4 bases and the V segment lost 6 bases, leaving 3 bases of the junction unmatched. The CDR3 runs to 14 residues. CDR3 nucleotides: TGTGCCAGCAGCTCGACTAGCGGGGGAGAGACCCAGTACTTC. It specifies CASSSTSGGETQYF.

The gene calls are TRBV4-1 and TRBJ1-1; 8 positions agree with TRBD1. Per germline, CDR1 MGHRA and CDR2 YSYEKL. The CDR3 is made up of 16 amino acids. The V segment lost 2 bases and the J segment 4 bases; nucleotides outside the gene matches: 9. The CDR3 region has the DNA TGCGCCAGCAGCCAATTCGACAGGGGATCGCGCACTGAAGCTTTCTTT. Encoded protein: CASSQFDRGSRTEAFF.

The J gene is TRBJ2-5, the V gene TRBV7-9; D gene ambiguous. The V end lost 7 bases, the J end lost 3 bases, and 12 bases lay between the germline ends. The CDR3 is made up of 13 amino acids. Germline values: CDR1 SEHNR, CDR2 FQNEAQ (reference sequence). The CDR3 loop is CASMLRNEETQYF. The CDR3 nucleotides read TGTGCCAGCATGTTACGGAATGAAGAGACCCAGTACTTC.

The genes are TRBV25-1 and TRBJ1-2, with no clear D. This CDR3 comprises 12 residues. Germline V CDR1 and CDR2: MGHDK, SYGVNS. Trimming left V 3 bases short and J 5 bases short, with 7 bases between. The CDR3 here is CASSDSGYGYTF. DNA for the CDR3: TGTGCCAGCAGTGATTCGGGGTATGGCTACACCTTC.

V and J are TRBV5-1 and TRBJ1-2, with D uncertain. V was clipped by 5 bases and J by 8 bases, with 13 bases between them. Per germline, CDR1 SGHRS and CDR2 YFSETQ. This CDR3 is 12 amino acids long. CDR3 in amino acids: CASRLEGSGYTF. CDR3 in DNA: TGCGCCAGCAGATTAGAAGGTAGCGGCTACACCTTC.

This chain connects TRBV7-3 to TRBJ2-1, with 11 bases that match TRBD2. Germline V gene data show CDR1 as SGHTA and CDR2 as FQGTGA. CDR3 length: 16 residues. V lost 4 bases, J lost 8 bases, and 10 bases stayed unmatched. The CDR3 DNA follows: TGTGCCAGCAGCTCGAGCCGACTAGCGGGAATACATGAGCAGTTCTTC. Residues: CASSSSRLAGIHEQFF. The full variable domain, rest sourced from reference TRBV7-3 and TRBJ2-1, is GAGVSQTPSNKVTEKGKYVELRCDPISGHTALYWYRQSLGQGPEFLIYFQGTGAADDSGLPNDRFFAVRPEGSVSTLKIQRTERGDSAVYLCASSSSRLAGIHEQFFGPGTRLTVL.

The V gene is TRBV5-4, the J gene TRBJ1-1, with a weak D call TRBD1 (6 bases). Germline V gene sequence: CDR1 SGHNT, CDR2 YYREEE (reference sequence). V lost 5 bases to trimming and J lost 5 bases, with 22 bases between them. This CDR3 has 16 amino acids. DNA of the CDR3: TGTGCCAGCAGTCCCGCTTGGGGGGGCGGCTGGACTGAAGCTTTCTTT. It codes for CASSPAWGGGWTEAFF.

The chain couples TRBV10-3 to TRBJ2-1; 9 bases match TRBD1. Germline-derived CDR1 and CDR2 are ENHRY and SYGVKD. The CDR3 is 13 residues long. V dropped 8 bases and J dropped 4; count of bases not matched to a gene: 3. This chain's CDR3 is CAIRDRAYNEQFF. Here the CDR3 DNA reads TGTGCCATCCGGGACAGGGCATACAATGAGCAGTTCTTC.

J is TRBJ2-3 and V is TRBV7-9; D is undetermined. Germline V gives CDR1 SEHNR, CDR2 FQNEAQ (reference sequence). Trimming pared 1 base from V and 2 bases from J, leaving 10 bases between. CDR3 length equals 15 residues. The CDR3 reads CASSLDGRFTDTQYF. The CDR3 DNA sequence: TGTGCCAGCAGCTTAGATGGTCGATTCACAGATACGCAGTATTTT.

This clone showed up just once. The chain links TRBV18 to TRBJ2-2, with 8 bases aligning to TRBD2. J lost 4 bases, V lost 3 bases, and 10 bases had no gene match. The CDR3 runs to 17 residues. Germline CDR1 KGHSH, CDR2 LQKENI. Written as DNA, the CDR3 is TGTGCCAGCTCACCCAACGGGGGGGAGTATTCCACCGGGGAGCTGTTTTTT. Translating gives CASSPNGGEYSTGELFF. Full variable domain (remainder filled in from reference TRBV18 and TRBJ2-2): NAGVMQNPRHLVRRRGQEARLRCSPMKGHSHVYWYRQLPEEGLKFMVYLQKENIIDESGMPKERFSAEFPKEGPSILRIQQVVRGDSAAYFCASSPNGGEYSTGELFFGEGSRLTVL.

This clone was seen only once. The genes are TRBV6-6 and TRBJ2-7; D perhaps matches TRBD1 (5 bases). Between the trimmed V and J ends, which lost 7 bases and 5 bases, there was a span of 12 bases. This CDR3 region has 12 residues. Germline values: CDR1 MNHNY, CDR2 SVGAGI (reference sequence). Here the CDR3 reads CASIDSAHEQYF. In DNA, the CDR3 is TGTGCCAGCATCGACAGTGCTCACGAGCAGTACTTC.

The gene calls are TRBV4-3 and TRBJ2-7; maybe TRBD1 (5 bases). From germline, CDR1 is LGHNA and CDR2 YSLEER. Trimming pared 0 bases from V and 7 bases from J, leaving 10 bases between. The CDR3 length is 13 residues. Here the CDR3 reads CASSQERAGEQYF. Here the CDR3 DNA reads TGCGCCAGCAGCCAAGAAAGGGCAGGGGAGCAGTACTTC.

A remark on this clone: The sample carries other DNA sequences with the same CDR3. CDR3 region: CASSSPGGTYEQYF. CDR3 nucleotide sequence: TGTGCCAGCAGTTCGCCAGGGGGAACCTACGAGCAGTACTTC. The chain combines TRBV28 with TRBJ2-7; 7 bases fit TRBD1. V dropped 4 bases and J dropped 2; count of bases not matched to a gene: 5. The CDR3 has 14 amino acids. Germline V gives CDR1 MDHEN, CDR2 SYDVKM.

The chain is built from TRBV5-1 and TRBJ2-3, with D perhaps matching TRBD1 (5 bases). Germline CDR1 SGHRS, CDR2 YFSETQ. CDR3 length: 14 amino acids. Trimming removed 4 bases from V and 2 bases from J, with 11 bases in between. The CDR3 reads CASSRLGPTDTQYF. The CDR3 bases are TGCGCCAGCAGCCGCCTGGGGCCCACAGATACGCAGTATTTT.

The CDR3 DNA reads TGTGCCACCGCCCGAGAGAGGGGCAACAATGAGCAGTTCTTC. It yields the protein CATARERGNNEQFF. This sequence joins TRBV19 and TRBJ2-1; D could derive from TRBD1 or TRBD2 (5 bases each). The germline V and J ends were trimmed by 10 bases and 5 bases, with 18 bases remaining between them. CDR1 is LNHDA, CDR2 SQIVND, per germline (reference sequence). CDR3 length: 14 amino acids.

The chain links TRBV5-6 to TRBJ1-1, with 8 bases fitting TRBD1. The CDR3 is 14 residues long. V lost 2 bases, J lost 5 bases, and 5 bases stayed unmatched. In germline, CDR1 is SGHDT, CDR2 YYEEEE. CDR3 nucleotide sequence: TGTGCCAGCAGCTTCAAAACAGGGGGGACTGAAGCTTTCTTT. Its protein is CASSFKTGGTEAFF.

CDR3 residues: CASSLIQSATNEKLFF. Here the CDR3 DNA reads TGTGCCAGCTCACTAATCCAGTCTGCAACTAATGAAAAACTGTTTTTT. The gene calls are TRBV18 and TRBJ1-4; D remains unclear. V shed 4 bases and J shed 0 bases, with 12 bases lying between them. Germline V gives CDR1 KGHSH, CDR2 LQKENI. This CDR3 comprises 16 residues.

The chain uses TRBV27 and TRBJ1-4; 8 bases are a match to TRBD1. The CDR3 extends over 14 amino acids. Germline CDR1 MNHEY, CDR2 SMNVEV (reference sequence). Germline trimming cut 8 bases from V and 3 bases from J; bases unmatched to any gene: 5. The CDR3 bases are TGTGCCAGCGGAGACAGGGGTCCTAATGAAAAACTGTTTTTT. Its translation is CASGDRGPNEKLFF.